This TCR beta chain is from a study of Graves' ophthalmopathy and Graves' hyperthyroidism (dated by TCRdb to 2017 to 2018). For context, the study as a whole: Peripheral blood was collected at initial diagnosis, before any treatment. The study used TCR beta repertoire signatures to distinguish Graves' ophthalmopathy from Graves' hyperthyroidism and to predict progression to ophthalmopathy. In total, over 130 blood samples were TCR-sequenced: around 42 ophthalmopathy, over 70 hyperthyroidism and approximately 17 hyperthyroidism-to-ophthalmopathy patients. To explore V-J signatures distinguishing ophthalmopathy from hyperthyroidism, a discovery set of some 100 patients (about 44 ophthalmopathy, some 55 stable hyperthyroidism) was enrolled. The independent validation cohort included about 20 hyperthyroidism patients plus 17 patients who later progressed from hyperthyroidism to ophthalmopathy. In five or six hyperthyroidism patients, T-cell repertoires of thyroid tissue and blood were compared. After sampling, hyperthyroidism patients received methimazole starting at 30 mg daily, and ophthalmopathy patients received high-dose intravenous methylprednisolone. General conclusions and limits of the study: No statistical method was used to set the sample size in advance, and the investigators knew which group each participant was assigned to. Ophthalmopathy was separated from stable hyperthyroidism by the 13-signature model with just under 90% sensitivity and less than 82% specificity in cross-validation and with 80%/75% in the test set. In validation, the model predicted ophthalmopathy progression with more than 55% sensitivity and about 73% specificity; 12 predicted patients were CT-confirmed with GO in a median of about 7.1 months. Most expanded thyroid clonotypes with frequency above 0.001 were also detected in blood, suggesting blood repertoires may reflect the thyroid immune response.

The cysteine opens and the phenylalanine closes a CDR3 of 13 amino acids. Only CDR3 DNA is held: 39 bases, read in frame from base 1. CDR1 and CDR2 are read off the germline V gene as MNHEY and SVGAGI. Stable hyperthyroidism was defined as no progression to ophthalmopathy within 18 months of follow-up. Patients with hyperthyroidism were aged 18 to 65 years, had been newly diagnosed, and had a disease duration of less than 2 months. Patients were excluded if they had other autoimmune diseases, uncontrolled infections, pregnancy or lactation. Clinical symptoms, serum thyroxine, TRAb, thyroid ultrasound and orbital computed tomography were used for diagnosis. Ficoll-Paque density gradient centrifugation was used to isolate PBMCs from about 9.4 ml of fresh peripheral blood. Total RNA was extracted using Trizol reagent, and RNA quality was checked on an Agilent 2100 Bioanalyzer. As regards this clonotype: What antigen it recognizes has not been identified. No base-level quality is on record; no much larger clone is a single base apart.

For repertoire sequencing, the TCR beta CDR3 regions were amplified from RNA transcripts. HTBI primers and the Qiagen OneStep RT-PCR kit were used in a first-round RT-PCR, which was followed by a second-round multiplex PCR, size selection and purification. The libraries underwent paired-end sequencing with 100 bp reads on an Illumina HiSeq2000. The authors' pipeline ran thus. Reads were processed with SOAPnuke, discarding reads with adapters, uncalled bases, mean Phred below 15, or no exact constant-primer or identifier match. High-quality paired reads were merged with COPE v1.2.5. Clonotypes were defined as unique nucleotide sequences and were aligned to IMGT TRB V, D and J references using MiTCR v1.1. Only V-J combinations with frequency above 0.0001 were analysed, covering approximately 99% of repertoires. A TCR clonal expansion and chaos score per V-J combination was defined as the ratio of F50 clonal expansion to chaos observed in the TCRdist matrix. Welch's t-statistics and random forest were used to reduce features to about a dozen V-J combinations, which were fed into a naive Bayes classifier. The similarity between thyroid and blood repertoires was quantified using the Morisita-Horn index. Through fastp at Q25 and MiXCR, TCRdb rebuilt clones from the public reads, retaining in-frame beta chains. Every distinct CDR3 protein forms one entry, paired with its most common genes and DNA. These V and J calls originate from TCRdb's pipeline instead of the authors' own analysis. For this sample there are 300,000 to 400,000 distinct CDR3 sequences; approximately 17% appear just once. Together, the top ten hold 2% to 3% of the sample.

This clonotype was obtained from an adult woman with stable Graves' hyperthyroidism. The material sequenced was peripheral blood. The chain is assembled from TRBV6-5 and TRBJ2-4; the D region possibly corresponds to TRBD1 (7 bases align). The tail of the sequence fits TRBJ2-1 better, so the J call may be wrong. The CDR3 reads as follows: CASSYDREDVQFF. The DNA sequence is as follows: TGTGCCAGCAGTTACGACAGGGAGGATGTTCAGTTCTTC.